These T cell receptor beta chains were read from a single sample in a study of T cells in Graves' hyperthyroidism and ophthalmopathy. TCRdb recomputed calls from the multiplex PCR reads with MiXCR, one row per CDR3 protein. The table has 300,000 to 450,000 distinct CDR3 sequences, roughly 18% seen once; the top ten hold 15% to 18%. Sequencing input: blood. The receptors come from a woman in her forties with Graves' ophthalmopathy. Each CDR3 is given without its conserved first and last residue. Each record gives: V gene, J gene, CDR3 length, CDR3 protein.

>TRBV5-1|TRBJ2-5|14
ASSEGQGIGQETQY
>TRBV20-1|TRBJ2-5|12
SAKSWGSQETQY
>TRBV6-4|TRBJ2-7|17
ASSTERTLRVLPSYEQY
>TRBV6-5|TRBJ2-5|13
ASSSPPPYQETQY
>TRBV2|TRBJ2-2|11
AIDRGGPGELF
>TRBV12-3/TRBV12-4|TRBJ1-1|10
ASSDGTFEAF
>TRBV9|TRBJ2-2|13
ASSPQLAGAGELF
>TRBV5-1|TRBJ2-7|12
ASSPTDRAYEQY
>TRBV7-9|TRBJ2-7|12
ASSLGSGAYEQY
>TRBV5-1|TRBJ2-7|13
ASSLSGGQPSEQY
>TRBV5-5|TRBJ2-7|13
ASSLAFPSSYEQY
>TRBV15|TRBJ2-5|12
ATSLLGGAETQY
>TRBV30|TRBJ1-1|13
AWSPNRELNTEAF
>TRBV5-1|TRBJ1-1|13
ASNPVVGGGTEAF
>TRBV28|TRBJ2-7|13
ASSAPVGGHYEQY
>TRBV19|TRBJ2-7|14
ASSITAGQAVYEQY
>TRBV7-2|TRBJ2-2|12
ASSLKGFDGELF
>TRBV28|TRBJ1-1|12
ASSSAGGNTEAF